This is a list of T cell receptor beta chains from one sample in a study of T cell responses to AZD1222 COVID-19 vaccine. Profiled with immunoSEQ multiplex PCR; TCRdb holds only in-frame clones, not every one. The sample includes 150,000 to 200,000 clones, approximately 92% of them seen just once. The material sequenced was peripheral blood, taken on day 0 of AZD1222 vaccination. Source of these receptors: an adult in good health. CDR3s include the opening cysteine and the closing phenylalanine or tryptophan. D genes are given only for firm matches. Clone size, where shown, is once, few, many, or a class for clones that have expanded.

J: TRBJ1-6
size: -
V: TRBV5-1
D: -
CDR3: CASSVRRGNSPLHF
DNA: TGCGCCAGCAGCGTCCGTCGGGGTAATTCACCCCTCCACTTT

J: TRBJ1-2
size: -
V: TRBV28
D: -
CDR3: CASSPSDRSGYTF
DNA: TGTGCCAGCAGTCCATCTGACAGATCTGGCTACACCTTC

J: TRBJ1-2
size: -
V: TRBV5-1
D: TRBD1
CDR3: CASSPYTPGTGVQVGYTF
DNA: TGCGCCAGCAGCCCGTACACCCCCGGGACAGGGGTTCAGGTGGGCTACACCTTC

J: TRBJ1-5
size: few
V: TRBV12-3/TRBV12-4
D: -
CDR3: CASSLWPQPQHF
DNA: TGTGCCAGCAGTTTATGGCCTCAGCCCCAGCATTTT

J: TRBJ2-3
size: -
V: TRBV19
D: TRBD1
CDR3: CASSMGQFTDTQYF
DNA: TGTGCCAGTAGTATGGGACAGTTCACAGATACGCAGTATTTT

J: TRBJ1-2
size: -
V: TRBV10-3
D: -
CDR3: CAIAERSTTNYGYTF
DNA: TGTGCCATCGCGGAGAGGAGTACTACTAACTATGGCTACACCTTC

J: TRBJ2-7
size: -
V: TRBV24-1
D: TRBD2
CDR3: CATSDSGGGTYEQYF
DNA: TGTGCCACCAGTGATTCCGGGGGGGGTACCTACGAGCAGTACTTC

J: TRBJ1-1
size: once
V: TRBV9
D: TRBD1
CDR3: CASSVDGTGGDWAFF
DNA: TGTGCCAGCAGCGTAGACGGGACAGGGGGTGATTGGGCTTTCTTT

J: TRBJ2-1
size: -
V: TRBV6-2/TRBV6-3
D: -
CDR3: CASSSLTGNNEQFF
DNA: TGTGCCAGCAGTTCATTGACAGGAAACAATGAGCAGTTCTTC

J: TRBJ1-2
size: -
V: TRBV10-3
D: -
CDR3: CAISESLQGTVVFGYTF
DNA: TGTGCCATCAGTGAGTCACTTCAGGGCACCGTTGTTTTTGGCTACACCTTC

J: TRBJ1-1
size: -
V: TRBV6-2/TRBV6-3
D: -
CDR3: CASSPTRGGTEAFF
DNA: TGTGCCAGCAGCCCCACTCGGGGAGGCACTGAAGCTTTCTTT

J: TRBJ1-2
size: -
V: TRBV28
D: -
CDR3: CASSTGGGQPSIGYTF
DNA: TGTGCCAGCAGTACCGGTGGGGGGCAGCCCTCTATTGGCTACACCTTC